The entry below gives a single T cell receptor (beta chain) sequence along with its context. Its antigen is currently unknown. Per germline, CDR1 SGHTA and CDR2 FQGNSA. The CDR3 has 15 residues. With V trimmed by 4 bases and J by 6 bases, 7 bases remained unmatched. This sample was included in a study of T cell responses to AZD1222 COVID-19 vaccine. For the study at large: The study pooled second doses at about 4 or about 12 weeks. Findings and limits, study-wide: Dominant CD4 TCR responses targeted spike regions 160-218 and 743-854. Repertoire sampling happened only post peak T cell response.

Repertoires were generated with immunoSEQ multiplex PCR, while TCRdb's copy carries only in-frame clones and drops some. The sample lists roughly 200,000 clones, around nine tenths occurring once. The sequence was obtained from an adult in good health. The sample consisted of peripheral blood, taken on day 0 of AZD1222 vaccination. V is TRBV7-2 and J is TRBJ2-1, with TRBD2 matching 9 bases. CDR3 nucleotide sequence: TGTGCCAGCAGCTGGGCGGGGGGGCCGGTCAATGAGCAGTTCTTC. It yields the protein CASSWAGGPVNEQFF.